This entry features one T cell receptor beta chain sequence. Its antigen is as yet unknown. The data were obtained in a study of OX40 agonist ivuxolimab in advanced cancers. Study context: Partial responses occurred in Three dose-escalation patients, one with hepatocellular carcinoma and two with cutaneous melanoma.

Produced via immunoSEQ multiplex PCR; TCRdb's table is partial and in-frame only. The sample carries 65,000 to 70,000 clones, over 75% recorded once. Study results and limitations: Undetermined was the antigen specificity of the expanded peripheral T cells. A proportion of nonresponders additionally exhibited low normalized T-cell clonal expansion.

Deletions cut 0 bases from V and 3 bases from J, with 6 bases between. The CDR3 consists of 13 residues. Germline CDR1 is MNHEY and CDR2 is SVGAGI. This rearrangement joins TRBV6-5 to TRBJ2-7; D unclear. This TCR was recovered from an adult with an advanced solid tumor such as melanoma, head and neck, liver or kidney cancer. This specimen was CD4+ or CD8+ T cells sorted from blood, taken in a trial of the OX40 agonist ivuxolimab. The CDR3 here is CASSYSLGYEQYF. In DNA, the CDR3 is TGTGCCAGCAGTTACTCTCTCGGCTACGAGCAGTACTTC.